This entry lists 9 T cell receptor beta chains sequenced from one sample in a study of T cells after yellow fever vaccination (dated by TCRdb to the late 2010s). Libraries were made using 5' RACE. Sequencing was performed on an Illumina NovaSeq 6000. TCRdb handled the public reads itself, with Q25 trimming in fastp and clone calling in MiXCR, and kept productive beta chains. Rows matching on CDR3 protein sequence are summarized as one entry with the most common DNA and genes. This sample is represented by around 340,000 distinct CDR3 sequences; under 15% of them were singletons. More than 3% of the sample goes to the ten largest clones. In light of the paper, this sample's treatment or condition label describes: live attenuated yellow fever vaccine strain. The sequences come from CD4+ T cells sorted from PBMCs, collected 15 days after the yellow fever booster vaccination. These receptors originate from a man aged 18 to 30 who received the YFV17D yellow fever vaccine.

This clonotype was seen a few times. This chain joins TRBV20-1 and TRBJ1-6; possible D gene TRBD1, 5 bases. Looked up from germline, CDR1 is DFQATT and CDR2 is SNEGSKA (reference sequence). CDR3 size: 15 residues. Trimming took 3 bases from V and 8 from J, leaving 17 bases between them. The CDR3 sequence: CSASPGPDGDSPLHF. The CDR3 coding sequence is TGCAGTGCTAGTCCGGGACCCGATGGAGATTCACCCCTCCACTTT.

This clonotype has just a few counts. The chain employs TRBV5-4 and TRBJ1-1; D unclear. The CDR3 runs 16 residues. Trimming stripped 4 bases from V and 1 base from J, with 17 bases between. Germline CDR1 reads SGHNT; CDR2 reads YYREEE (reference sequence). The DNA for the CDR3 is TGTGCCAGCAGCCTGCTACATCAGGAGGGGAACACTGAAGCTTTCTTT. Translating gives CASSLLHQEGNTEAFF.

Many counts were recorded for this clonotype. The rearrangement uses TRBV6-5 and TRBJ1-2, with 7 bases aligning to TRBD1. The CDR3 has 15 residues. Germline loops: CDR1 MNHEY, CDR2 SVGAGI. The J segment lost 4 bases and the V segment lost 2 bases, leaving 7 bases of the junction unmatched. CDR3 residues: CASSYRPGQPYGYTF. The CDR3 nucleotides read TGTGCCAGCAGTTACCGTCCGGGACAGCCCTATGGCTACACCTTC.

This clonotype has more than one count but fewer than ten. This chain connects TRBV20-1 to TRBJ2-1; D is possibly TRBD2 (6 bases). V was trimmed by 6 bases and J by 13 bases, leaving 19 bases between them. Germline CDR1 is DFQATT and CDR2 is SNEGSKA (reference sequence). CDR3 length: 12 residues. DNA for the CDR3: TGCAGTGCGGCCCGGGACTCCCCTGTTCAGTTCTTC. Protein: CSAARDSPVQFF.

The gene calls are TRBV7-9 and TRBJ1-2, with TRBD1 matching over 8 bases. Unmatched junction bases numbered 7, after V lost 3 bases and J lost 4 bases. The CDR3 extends over 15 amino acids. Germline loops: CDR1 SEHNR, CDR2 FQNEAQ (reference sequence). The CDR3 here is CASSFPPGGSYGYTF. In nucleotides, the CDR3 is TGTGCCAGCAGCTTCCCCCCAGGGGGCAGCTATGGCTACACCTTC.

V gene TRBV28 combines with J gene TRBJ1-2; no firm D call. This CDR3 has 14 residues. The germline CDR1 and CDR2 sequences are MDHEN and SYDVKM. Trimming pared 1 base from V and 6 bases from J, leaving 12 bases between. CDR3: CASSLSRGVNGYTF. DNA of the CDR3: TGTGCCAGCAGTTTATCCCGCGGGGTCAATGGCTACACCTTC.

Only a few counts were recorded for this clonotype. The genes are TRBV4-1 and TRBJ2-1; 8 bases fit TRBD1. CDR3 length equals 13 residues. Germline values: CDR1 MGHRA, CDR2 YSYEKL. Trimming cost V 4 bases and J 8 bases; bases outside gene matches: 4. This chain's CDR3 is CASSLGQVDEQFF. The DNA of the CDR3 is TGCGCCAGCAGCCTGGGACAGGTAGATGAGCAGTTCTTC.

This clonotype has a handful of counts. The V call is TRBV20-1, the J call TRBJ2-3, with 13 bases aligning to TRBD2. Germline CDR1 reads DFQATT; CDR2 reads SNEGSKA (reference sequence). This CDR3 spans 15 amino acids. V gave up 7 bases and J gave up 2 bases; unmatched junction bases: 6. The CDR3 is CSGRTSGGPTDTQYF. CDR3 nucleotide sequence: TGCAGTGGACGGACTAGCGGGGGCCCCACAGATACGCAGTATTTT.

This clonotype occurred a few times. The rearrangement joins TRBV7-9 to TRBJ2-2; 10 nucleotides match TRBD2. The trim removed 5 bases at V and 6 bases at J, leaving 6 bases unmatched. CDR3 length equals 15 residues. CDR1 is SEHNR and CDR2 is FQNEAQ in the germline V gene (reference sequence). CDR3 residues: CASSLQGLASGELFF. CDR3 sequence (DNA): TGTGCCAGCAGCCTACAGGGACTAGCGTCCGGGGAGCTGTTTTTT.